Listed here are 23 T cell receptor beta chains from one sample, sequenced in a study of T-cell memory formation after mild COVID-19. TCRdb re-derived calls from the 5' RACE reads in MiXCR, one entry per CDR3 protein. The profile covers a few hundred thousand distinct CDR3 sequences, with around 19% appearing a single time and under 25% taken by the ten largest. The sample taken for sequencing was PBMCs or a T cell subset sorted from them (not recorded which). These receptors all stem from a man in his late teens or twenties who had mild COVID-19 (a few samples of this study predate the infection). Cell type and time point are not known.

This clonotype has more than one count but fewer than ten. The rearrangement joins TRBV20-1 to TRBJ1-5; D is uncertain. The CDR3 is made up of 12 amino acids. Germline V CDR1 and CDR2: DFQATT, SNEGSKA (reference sequence). V was shortened by 3 bases and J by 7 bases, with 10 bases between the two germline ends. Here the CDR3 DNA reads TGCAGTGCTAGTCCGGGTGCACAGCCCCAGCATTTT. It encodes CSASPGAQPQHF.

This clonotype has just a few counts. V and J are TRBV20-1 and TRBJ2-1; 10 bases are shared with TRBD2. The V gene's germline CDR1 is DFQATT and CDR2 SNEGSKA (reference sequence). This CDR3 region has 17 residues. Trimming removed 0 bases from V and 9 bases from J; junction bases left unmatched: 14. The CDR3 coding sequence is TGCAGTGCTAGAGATCCACGAAGCGGGGGGGCGAAAGGTGAGCAGTTCTTC. This sequence encodes CSARDPRSGGAKGEQFF.

The gene calls are TRBV7-2 and TRBJ1-1, with a weak D call TRBD1 (5 bases). V was clipped by 7 bases and J by 0 bases, with 9 bases between them. The CDR3 loop spans 13 amino acids. Germline CDR1 is SGHTA and CDR2 is FQGNSA. As DNA, the CDR3 is TGTGCCAGCACCCCGGGGCTGAACACTGAAGCTTTCTTT. This sequence encodes CASTPGLNTEAFF.

V gene TRBV2 combines with J gene TRBJ2-5, with D unclear. The CDR3 covers 12 residues. V lost 3 bases, J lost 5 bases, and 7 bases lay in between. The germline gives CDR1 SNHLY, CDR2 FYNNEI. The CDR3 spells CASSEQDETQYF. Here the CDR3 DNA reads TGTGCCAGCAGTGAGCAAGACGAGACCCAGTACTTC.

This chain connects TRBV7-2 to TRBJ1-5; possibly TRBD1 for D (6 bases). V shed 5 bases and J shed 2 bases, with 13 bases lying between them. Germline V gives CDR1 SGHTA, CDR2 FQGNSA. CDR3 length: 15 amino acids. The CDR3 is CASSPGRGGNQPQHF. The CDR3 DNA sequence: TGTGCCAGCAGCCCGGGCAGGGGTGGCAATCAGCCCCAGCATTTT.

V and J are TRBV29-1 and TRBJ1-1; D is ambiguous. In germline, CDR1 is SQVTM, CDR2 ANQGSEA. The CDR3 consists of 12 residues. Deletions cut 4 bases from V and 6 bases from J, with 12 bases between. The CDR3 region has the DNA TGCAGCGTTGTCACGAGATTCGCTGAAGCTTTCTTT. It is translated as CSVVTRFAEAFF.

CDR3 in DNA: TGCAGTGCCCCAGGGGGCGTTCGCGCTGAAGCTTTCTTT. Translated, it gives CSAPGGVRAEAFF. The V and J genes are TRBV20-1 and TRBJ1-1; TRBD1 aligns across 8 bases. Trimming removed 6 bases from V and 6 bases from J; junction bases left unmatched: 9. Per the germline V gene, CDR1 is DFQATT and CDR2 is SNEGSKA (reference sequence). CDR3 length: 13 residues.

The CDR3 loop reads CSARGSGNINTGELFF. CDR3 nucleotide sequence: TGCAGTGCTAGAGGGTCGGGGAATATTAACACCGGGGAGCTGTTTTTT. The chain is built from TRBV20-1 and TRBJ2-2; TRBD2 is a possible D gene (5 bases). The CDR3 is 16 residues long. Germline V lookup: CDR1 DFQATT, CDR2 SNEGSKA (reference sequence). V shed 1 base and J shed 2 bases, with 14 bases lying between them.

This clonotype was seen many times. The V call is TRBV5-1, the J call TRBJ2-1; 8 positions match TRBD1. Losses at the gene ends were 6 bases for V and 10 bases for J; bases not matched to a gene: 12. From germline, CDR1 is SGHRS and CDR2 YFSETQ. CDR3 length equals 14 residues. The chain's CDR3 is CASTSGQASLEQFF. The CDR3 nucleotides are TGCGCCAGCACCTCGGGACAGGCCTCCCTCGAGCAGTTCTTC.

This chain connects TRBV4-1 to TRBJ2-5, with D perhaps TRBD1 (5 bases). With 0 bases removed from V and 1 base from J, the gap between germline ends came to 12 bases. CDR3 length equals 16 residues. From germline, CDR1 is MGHRA and CDR2 YSYEKL. Written as DNA, the CDR3 is TGCGCCAGCAGCCAAGATATTGGGGCCCCCCAAGAGACCCAGTACTTC. Its translation: CASSQDIGAPQETQYF.

The chain employs TRBV12-3 or TRBV12-4 and TRBJ2-1, with D tentatively TRBD1 (7 bases). The length of the CDR3 is 14 residues. V was clipped by 5 bases and J by 7 bases, with 15 bases between them. DNA for the CDR3: TGTGCCAGCAGTCTGGGGGGACAGATAAATGAGCAGTTCTTC. Protein: CASSLGGQINEQFF.

As regards this clonotype: The germline gene is not matched at one end of the junction; a read error may be the cause. This sequence joins TRBV4-3 and TRBJ2-1; D remains unclear. CDR3 size: 13 residues. Per the germline V gene, CDR1 is LGHNA and CDR2 is YSLEER. The CDR3 protein is CDSSHGSNNEQFF. The CDR3 DNA follows: TGCGACAGCAGCCATGGTAGCAACAATGAGCAGTTCTTC.

This clonotype appeared a few times. The junction differs from germline at one of its ends, possibly a read error. The J gene is TRBJ2-1, the V gene TRBV7-7; 8 bases match TRBD2. The germline gives CDR1 SSHAT, CDR2 FNYEAQ (reference sequence). CDR3 size: 15 residues. The CDR3 nucleotides are TGTGCTAGCAGCTTAGCGGCCAGCGGGGGAAATGAGCAGTTCTTC. Residues: CASSLAASGGNEQFF.

The chain carries TRBV14 and TRBJ1-2; D gene uncertain. The V and J ends lost 1 base and 7 bases respectively, with 16 bases between them. Germline CDR1 is SGHDN and CDR2 is FVKESK. CDR3 length: 15 residues. The CDR3, as DNA: TGTGCCAGCAGCCAAGTAAGGGAACCCGGCTTTGGCTACACCTTC. It is translated as CASSQVREPGFGYTF. Variable domain in full (rest from reference TRBV14 and TRBJ1-2): EAGVTQFPSHSVIEKGQTVTLRCDPISGHDNLYWYRRVMGKEIKFLLHFVKESKQDESGMPNNRFLAERTGGTYSTLKVQPAELEDSGVYFCASSQVREPGFGYTFGSGTRLTVV.

A few counts support this clonotype. This chain connects TRBV10-3 to TRBJ1-1; D might be TRBD1 (5 bases). The CDR3 sequence is 13 residues long. Germline loops: CDR1 ENHRY, CDR2 SYGVKD. Between the trimmed V and J ends, which lost 8 bases and 1 base, there was a span of 11 bases. The CDR3 DNA is TGTGCCATCCGAAGAGGGGAGAACACTGAAGCTTTCTTT. Translation gives CAIRRGENTEAFF.

J is TRBJ1-1 and V is TRBV6-2 or TRBV6-3; D ambiguous. This CDR3 region has 16 residues. The ends were cut back, 2 bases at V and 8 bases at J, with 21 bases in the middle. Germline V gives CDR1 MNHEY, CDR2 SVGEGT. The CDR3 DNA reads as TGTGCCAGCAGTTACCCCGGAAACCTTCGAACGGGAGAAGCTTTCTTT. Translation: CASSYPGNLRTGEAFF.

The sample holds many counts of this clonotype. The CDR3 here is CASLRTGSSETQYF. The CDR3 nucleotides are TGTGCCAGCTTACGGACAGGTTCATCAGAGACCCAGTACTTC. V is TRBV12-3 or TRBV12-4 and J is TRBJ2-5; TRBD1 matches 7 bases. Trimming took 8 bases from V and 4 from J; bases not matched to a gene: 10. CDR3 length equals 14 residues.

V usage is TRBV7-9 and J usage is TRBJ2-7; D not certain. The CDR3 covers 13 residues. Trimming took off 1 base at V and 3 bases at J, with 7 bases between the two ends. Germline V gene data show CDR1 as SEHNR and CDR2 as FQNEAQ (reference sequence). The CDR3 loop is CASSLVRNYEQYF. Here the CDR3 DNA reads TGTGCCAGCAGCTTAGTTAGGAACTACGAGCAGTACTTC.

A few counts support this clonotype. This sequence joins TRBV10-3 and TRBJ1-3, with D unclear. The CDR3 is 16 amino acids. Trimming cost V 0 bases and J 0 bases, with 9 bases left between them. Looked up from germline, CDR1 is ENHRY and CDR2 is SYGVKD. The CDR3 DNA follows: TGTGCCATCAGTGAGTCAAACCCATTCTCTGGAAACACCATATATTTT. It specifies CAISESNPFSGNTIYF.

This clonotype was recorded a few times. The chain employs TRBV29-1 and TRBJ1-1; D ambiguous. The CDR3 is 14 residues long. The germline V gene encodes CDR1 SQVTM and CDR2 ANQGSEA. Trimming pared 5 bases from V and 1 base from J, leaving 14 bases between. The CDR3 DNA reads as TGCAGCGTTCTCGAATGGACGTCGAACACTGAAGCTTTCTTT. As protein: CSVLEWTSNTEAFF.

This clonotype has just a few counts. V usage is TRBV24-1 and J usage is TRBJ2-1; TRBD2 matches 8 bases. The CDR3 loop spans 14 amino acids. J was trimmed by 10 bases and V by 1 base; bases with no gene match: 5. Per the germline V gene, CDR1 is KGHDR and CDR2 is SFDVKD. CDR3 region: CATSDFSAGEEQFF. The CDR3 coding sequence is TGTGCCACCAGTGATTTTTCAGCGGGGGAGGAGCAGTTCTTC.

The gene calls are TRBV2 and TRBJ2-7; no firm D call. Trimming cost V 4 bases and J 3 bases, with 7 bases left between them. The CDR3 covers 12 residues. Germline CDR1 and CDR2: SNHLY and FYNNEI. The CDR3 DNA follows: TGTGCCAGCAGTGGGGCATACTACGAGCAGTACTTC. Residues: CASSGAYYEQYF.

CDR3 sequence reads: CASSLEGGLGTDTQYF. The DNA of the CDR3 is TGCGCCAGCAGCTTGGAAGGGGGACTGGGCACAGATACGCAGTATTTT. The V call is TRBV5-1, the J call TRBJ2-3; tentatively, D is TRBD1 or TRBD2 (6 bases each). CDR3 size: 16 residues. The ends were cut back, 0 bases at V and 1 base at J, with 12 bases in the middle. Germline-derived CDR1 and CDR2 are SGHRS and YFSETQ.